This is a list of T cell receptor beta chains from one sample in a study of regulatory and conventional T cells in RAG deficiency. TCRdb's copy holds only in-frame clones and misses some; the assay was immunoSEQ multiplex PCR. The data show roughly 30,000 clones, about 96% seen once. These data were also filed under a second study, of regulatory T cells.

The specimen was CD25- CD4+ T cells sorted from blood. The receptors derive from a human donor in good health. CDR3s include the opening cysteine and the closing phenylalanine or tryptophan. Fields, in order: D gene, V gene, clone size, J gene, CDR3 DNA, CDR3 protein. D genes are given only for firm matches. Size values are once, few and many counts, or a class for expanded clones, and some rows have none.

d_gene: TRBD1
v_gene: TRBV30
abundance: -
j_gene: TRBJ1-2
CDR3nt: TGTGCCTGGAGCCAGGGGGCGAAATATGGCTACACCTTC
CDR3aa: CAWSQGAKYGYTF

d_gene: TRBD1
v_gene: TRBV7-2
abundance: -
j_gene: TRBJ2-1
CDR3nt: TGTGCCAGCAGCTTAGCAGGGACAGGGGGTGTTTACAATGAGCAGTTCTTC
CDR3aa: CASSLAGTGGVYNEQFF

d_gene: TRBD2
v_gene: TRBV7-2
abundance: -
j_gene: TRBJ2-5
CDR3nt: TGTGCCAGCAGCTTGTTGACTAGCGGTGAAACCCAGTACTTC
CDR3aa: CASSLLTSGETQYF

d_gene: TRBD1
v_gene: TRBV5-4
abundance: -
j_gene: TRBJ2-2
CDR3nt: TGTGCCAGCAGCTTTGGGGACAGAACGCCGAACACCGGGGAGCTGTTTTTT
CDR3aa: CASSFGDRTPNTGELFF

d_gene: -
v_gene: TRBV27
abundance: -
j_gene: TRBJ1-5
CDR3nt: TGTGCCAGCAGTTTATCAGCACGGCAGCCCCAGCATTTT
CDR3aa: CASSLSARQPQHF

d_gene: TRBD1
v_gene: TRBV9
abundance: -
j_gene: TRBJ1-4
CDR3nt: TGTGCCAGCACCCCGAGGGCAGGGGGAACTAATGAAAAACTGTTTTTT
CDR3aa: CASTPRAGGTNEKLFF

d_gene: -
v_gene: TRBV21-1
abundance: -
j_gene: TRBJ1-5
CDR3nt: TGTGCCAGCAGCAAATCGGAGGGAAGTCAGCCCCAGCATTTT
CDR3aa: CASSKSEGSQPQHF

d_gene: TRBD1
v_gene: TRBV7-2
abundance: -
j_gene: TRBJ1-5
CDR3nt: TGTGCCAGCAGCGCAATCGGGGGACAGGTTAGCAATCAGCCCCAGCATTTT
CDR3aa: CASSAIGGQVSNQPQHF

d_gene: TRBD2
v_gene: TRBV4-3
abundance: -
j_gene: TRBJ2-7
CDR3nt: TGCGCCAGCAGCCAAGGGACTAGCGGCTACGAGCAGTACTTC
CDR3aa: CASSQGTSGYEQYF

d_gene: -
v_gene: TRBV30
abundance: -
j_gene: TRBJ1-2
CDR3nt: TGTGCCTGGAGTCAGGGCTCAGGTGGCTACACCTTC
CDR3aa: CAWSQGSGGYTF

d_gene: TRBD1
v_gene: TRBV7-9
abundance: -
j_gene: TRBJ1-4
CDR3nt: TGTGCCAGCAGCTCGGGGACAGCCAGGGAGGAAAAACTGTTTTTT
CDR3aa: CASSSGTAREEKLFF

d_gene: TRBD2
v_gene: TRBV11-2
abundance: -
j_gene: TRBJ2-1
CDR3nt: TGTGCCAGCAGCTTTTTATCGGCGGGAGGGCAACATAATGAGCAGTTCTTC
CDR3aa: CASSFLSAGGQHNEQFF

d_gene: TRBD1
v_gene: TRBV7-8
abundance: once
j_gene: TRBJ1-1
CDR3nt: TGTGCCAGCAGTCAACGGGACAGGGTGAACACTGAAGCTTTCTTT
CDR3aa: CASSQRDRVNTEAFF

d_gene: TRBD1
v_gene: TRBV7-2
abundance: -
j_gene: TRBJ1-4
CDR3nt: TGTGCCAGCAGCGCGACGACAGGGAAAGTGGGCTATGAAAAACTGTTTTTT
CDR3aa: CASSATTGKVGYEKLFF

d_gene: TRBD2
v_gene: TRBV27
abundance: -
j_gene: TRBJ2-7
CDR3nt: TGTGCCAGCAGTGGGGGGACTAGCGGGAGCCCATTCGCCTACGAGCAGTACTTC
CDR3aa: CASSGGTSGSPFAYEQYF

d_gene: TRBD2
v_gene: TRBV15
abundance: -
j_gene: TRBJ2-7
CDR3nt: TGTGCCACCAGCAGAGGCGGGGAGGGCTCCTACGAGCAGTACTTC
CDR3aa: CATSRGGEGSYEQYF

d_gene: -
v_gene: TRBV2
abundance: -
j_gene: TRBJ2-5
CDR3nt: TGTGCCAGCCATAAACCTATTGCGGGACGGGGAGACTTC
CDR3aa: CASHKPIAGRGDF

d_gene: -
v_gene: TRBV7-9
abundance: -
j_gene: TRBJ1-1
CDR3nt: TGTGCCAGCAGCTTAATTACCGGGGGGACTGAAGCTTTCTTT
CDR3aa: CASSLITGGTEAFF

d_gene: -
v_gene: TRBV20-1
abundance: once
j_gene: TRBJ1-1
CDR3nt: TGCAGTGCAAGGGAGACTGAAGCTTTCTTT
CDR3aa: CSARETEAFF

d_gene: TRBD2
v_gene: TRBV14
abundance: -
j_gene: TRBJ2-3
CDR3nt: TGTGCCAGCAGCCGACTAGCGGGGGCTCTCACAGATACGCAGTATTTT
CDR3aa: CASSRLAGALTDTQYF

d_gene: TRBD1
v_gene: TRBV30
abundance: -
j_gene: TRBJ2-2
CDR3nt: TGTGCCTGGGATAAGACAGGGCACACCGGGGAGCTGTTTTTT
CDR3aa: CAWDKTGHTGELFF

d_gene: -
v_gene: TRBV10-3
abundance: -
j_gene: TRBJ2-1
CDR3nt: TGTGCCATCAGAGGGACTGGAGCAATTGAGCAGTTCTTC
CDR3aa: CAIRGTGAIEQFF